This record looks at one T cell receptor beta chain sequence and its context. Its target is not known. The sample comes from a study of T cells in localized non-small cell lung cancer. The germline CDR1 and CDR2 sequences are MGHDK and SYGVNS. The V end was cut by 2 bases, the J end by 3 bases, with 11 bases between. This CDR3 region has 15 residues. Some clones are missing from TCRdb's copy, which holds only in-frame ones; the method was immunoSEQ multiplex PCR. Of roughly 20,000 clones listed, 70% to 90% were seen once; the top ten hold 10% to 15%. Regarding the study as a whole: In the blood, greater T cell density corresponded to longer overall survival. There was higher T cell clonality in uninvolved adjacent lung than in tumor, and it was highest there. In adjacent lung appeared a median 57 of the top 100 tumor clones. A single tumor region was sequenced, leaving heterogeneity possible.

This TCR derives from a male donor at least 60 years old with stage I lung adenocarcinoma. The starting material was peripheral blood, obtained before any cancer treatment. The chain joins TRBV25-1 to TRBJ2-1, with TRBD1 as a possible D gene (6 bases). CDR3 loop: CASSEPGELYNEQFF. In DNA form, the CDR3 reads TGTGCCAGCAGTGAACCAGGGGAACTCTACAATGAGCAGTTCTTC.